The clone carrying this T cell receptor beta chain was found many times. TCRdb re-analysed the RT-PCR reads in MiXCR, keeping a single row per CDR3 protein. The sample contains more than 600,000 distinct CDR3 sequences, approximately 14% of which appear only once. Input material: memory CD4+ T cells from blood. The receptor was isolated from a female donor in good health, serving as a healthy control.

The CDR3 nucleotides are TGCAGTGCCAAAAGCGGGAGTGGATCCTACGAGCAGTACTTC. It encodes CSAKSGSGSYEQYF. This rearrangement joins TRBV20-1 to TRBJ2-7; 8 bases are shared with TRBD2. The CDR3 has 14 amino acids. V shed 6 bases, J shed 1 base, and the junction held 8 bases outside the gene matches. CDR1 and CDR2 from the germline V gene are DFQATT and SNEGSKA (reference sequence).